The T cell receptor beta chain described here comes from a study of shared clonotypes between healthy human individuals. Healthy HIV-negative adults without recent acute infections or vaccinations served as donors. Study results and caveats: Generally, naive subsets (rather than memory subsets) showed larger estimated richness. Collection of samples was limited to blood; tissue repertoires likely differ.

Germline V gene data show CDR1 as SGHRS and CDR2 as YFSETQ. There are 15 residues in the CDR3. The V gene lost 3 bases and the J gene lost 5 bases, with 17 bases spanning the gap. As to this clone: The antigen is not known.

Deep level was the assay's run setting. Repertoires were generated with immunoSEQ multiplex PCR, while TCRdb's copy carries only in-frame clones and drops some. The sample lists 2.3 million or so clones; 85% to 95% were seen once. This receptor was identified in a man between 18 and 35 years old in good health. Some clones in this sample may be carry-over from other donors' samples. V is TRBV5-1 and J is TRBJ2-5; perhaps TRBD1 as D (6 bases). Sample: naive CD4+ T cells from PBMCs. Subset: CD45RA+ positively selected. CDR3 protein: CASSSSLRGRETQYF. The CDR3 DNA is TGCGCCAGCAGCTCCTCCCTCAGGGGTAGGGAGACCCAGTACTTC.